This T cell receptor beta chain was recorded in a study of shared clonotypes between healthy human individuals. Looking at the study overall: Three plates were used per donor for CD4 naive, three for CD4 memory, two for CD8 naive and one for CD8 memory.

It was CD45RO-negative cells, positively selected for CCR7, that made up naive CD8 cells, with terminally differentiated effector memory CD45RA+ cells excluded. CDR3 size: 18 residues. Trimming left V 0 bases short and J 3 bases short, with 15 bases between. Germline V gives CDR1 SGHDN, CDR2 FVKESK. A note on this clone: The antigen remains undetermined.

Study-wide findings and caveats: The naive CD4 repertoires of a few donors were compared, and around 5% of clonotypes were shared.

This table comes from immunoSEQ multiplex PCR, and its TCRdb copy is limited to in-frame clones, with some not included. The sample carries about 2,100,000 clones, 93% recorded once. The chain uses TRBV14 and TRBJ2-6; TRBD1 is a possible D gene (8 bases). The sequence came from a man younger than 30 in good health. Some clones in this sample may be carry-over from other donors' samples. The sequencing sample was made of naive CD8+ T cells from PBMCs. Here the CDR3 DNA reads TGTGCCAGCAGCCAAGATCTGGACAGGGAGGGTGGGGCCAACGTCCTGACTTTC. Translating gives CASSQDLDREGGANVLTF.